This T cell receptor beta chain stems from a study of blood T cells in healthy people across ages. Study-level findings and limits: Possibly confounding the expanded clonotype changes was the fact that donor CMV status was unknown.

Total RNA, at least 5.5 micrograms per sample, came from PBMCs. This CDR3 region has 14 residues. Germline lookup yields CDR1 SGHDN and CDR2 FVKESK. With a J-beta primer mix and a sample-barcoded 5' primer, a second PCR ran roughly 6 to 12 cycles. TCRdb re-analysed the 5' RACE reads in MiXCR, keeping a single row per CDR3 protein. Among 1,300,000 or so distinct CDR3 sequences listed, 59% were seen once. Concerning this clonotype itself: Its antigen remains unknown. At one end the junction does not follow the germline gene, possibly because of a read error.

The sample taken for sequencing was blood. The clonotype originates from a man aged 18 to 35 in good health. The chain joins TRBV14 to TRBJ1-1; D is unresolved. This chain's CDR3 is CASSQGKPNSEAFF. DNA for the CDR3: TGTGCCAGCAGCCAAGGAAAGCCGAACAGTGAAGCTTTCTTT.